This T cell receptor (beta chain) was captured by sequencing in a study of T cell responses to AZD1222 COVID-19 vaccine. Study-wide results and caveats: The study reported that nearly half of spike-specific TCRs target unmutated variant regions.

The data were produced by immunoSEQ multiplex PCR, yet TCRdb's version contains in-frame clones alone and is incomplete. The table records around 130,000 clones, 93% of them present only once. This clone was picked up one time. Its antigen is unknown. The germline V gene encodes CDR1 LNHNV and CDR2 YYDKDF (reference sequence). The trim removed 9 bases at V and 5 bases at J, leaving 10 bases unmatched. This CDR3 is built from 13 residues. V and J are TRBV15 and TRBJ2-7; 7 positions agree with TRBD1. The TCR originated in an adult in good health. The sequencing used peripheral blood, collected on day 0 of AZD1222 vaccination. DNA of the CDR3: TGTGCCACTTCGCAGACAGGGCAAGACGAGCAGTACTTC. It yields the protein CATSQTGQDEQYF.